The rows below give T cell receptor beta chains drawn from one sample of a study of cytotoxic CD8 clonotypes in ibrutinib-treated CLL. Repertoires were generated with immunoSEQ multiplex PCR, while TCRdb's copy carries only in-frame clones and drops some. Among around 97,000 clones listed, roughly 80% were seen once. The source was PBMCs, collected after 12 months of ibrutinib treatment. Every receptor here comes from a human donor with chronic lymphocytic leukemia. The CDR3 runs from the conserved cysteine through the conserved F or W. A D gene is named only where the DNA matches it firmly. Some rows mark clone size as missing; the rest say once, few, many or name a class of expanded clone.

clone size	D gene	J gene	V gene	CDR3 protein	CDR3 DNA
NA	NA	TRBJ1-3	TRBV7-8	CASSLVGGRGNTIYF	TGTGCCAGCAGCTTAGTCGGGGGGCGAGGAAACACCATATATTTT
NA	TRBD1	TRBJ2-2	TRBV5-1	CASSYGQDTGELFF	TGCGCCAGCAGTTATGGACAGGACACCGGGGAGCTGTTTTTT
few	NA	TRBJ1-6	TRBV2	CASSEGVSPLHF	TGTGCCAGCAGTGAAGGTGTATCACCCCTCCACTTT
NA	TRBD2	TRBJ2-5	TRBV11-2	CASSLDRGGPETQYF	TGTGCCAGCAGCTTAGATCGGGGGGGGCCAGAGACCCAGTACTTC
NA	NA	TRBJ1-1	TRBV20-1	CSVRDLSEAFF	TGCAGTGTTCGAGATCTAAGTGAAGCTTTCTTT
NA	NA	TRBJ2-7	TRBV6-7	CASSIHGEIYEQYF	TGTGCCAGCAGTATCCACGGGGAGATATACGAGCAGTACTTC
NA	NA	TRBJ2-7	TRBV6-6	CASSKGGAYEQYF	TGTGCCAGCAGCAAAGGGGGAGCCTACGAGCAGTACTTC
NA	TRBD2	TRBJ2-1	TRBV7-9	CASGIDTPGGGVQFF	TGTGCCAGCGGGATCGATACCCCGGGGGGAGGTGTCCAGTTCTTC
NA	NA	TRBJ2-7	TRBV27	CASSLYYRSYEQYF	TGTGCCAGCAGTTTATACTACAGGTCCTACGAGCAGTACTTC
NA	NA	TRBJ1-1	TRBV19	CASTRHQGVSAEAFF	TGTGCCAGTACCCGACATCAAGGGGTTTCCGCTGAAGCTTTCTTT
NA	NA	TRBJ2-2	TRBV4-3	CASSQDRTFANTGELFF	TGCGCCAGCAGCCAAGATAGGACTTTTGCCAACACCGGGGAGCTGTTTTTT
once	NA	TRBJ2-5	TRBV27	CARVTGREETQYF	TGTGCCAGGGTTACAGGGCGGGAAGAGACCCAGTACTTC
NA	NA	TRBJ1-5	TRBV6-6	CASRREGLNQPQHF	TGTGCCAGCCGACGGGAGGGCCTGAATCAGCCCCAGCATTTT
NA	NA	TRBJ2-7	TRBV6-6	CASRSGRSYEQYF	TGTGCCAGCAGGTCAGGGAGGTCCTACGAGCAGTACTTC
once	TRBD2	TRBJ2-2	TRBV5-1	CASSLGPGGNTGELFF	TGCGCCAGCAGCTTGGGACCGGGGGGAAACACCGGGGAGCTGTTTTTT
once	TRBD2	TRBJ2-7	TRBV7-9	CASSARGGGLLYEQYF	TGTGCCAGCAGCGCCCGCGGGGGGGGCCTTCTGTACGAGCAGTACTTC
NA	TRBD2	TRBJ2-1	TRBV6-6	CASTPRGFDEQFF	TGTGCCAGCACACCGCGGGGGTTCGATGAGCAGTTCTTC
NA	NA	TRBJ2-1	TRBV28	CASYGPGFF	TGTGCCAGCTACGGCCCTGGGTTCTTC
NA	NA	TRBJ2-7	TRBV30	CAWTRRGEQYF	TGTGCCTGGACCCGAAGGGGGGAGCAGTACTTC
NA	TRBD2	TRBJ2-3	TRBV19	CASSPRTSGVRDTQYF	TGTGCCAGTAGTCCCCGGACTAGCGGGGTTAGAGATACGCAGTATTTT
NA	NA	TRBJ2-7	TRBV7-2	CASGTRSSYEQYF	TGTGCCAGCGGGACACGGTCCTCCTACGAGCAGTACTTC
NA	NA	TRBJ2-2	TRBV4-2	CASSQVLGAGELFF	TGTGCCAGCAGCCAAGTTTTGGGGGCCGGGGAGCTGTTTTTT
NA	NA	TRBJ2-7	TRBV30	CAWSVGSSYEQYF	TGTGCCTGGAGTGTTGGCAGTTCCTACGAGCAGTACTTC
NA	NA	TRBJ2-6	TRBV30	CAWSVRESGANVLTF	TGTGCCTGGAGTGTACGGGAATCTGGGGCCAACGTCCTGACTTTC
few	NA	TRBJ1-4	TRBV4-1	CASSQDPRGALEKLFF	TGCGCCAGCAGCCAAGATCCTCGGGGGGCGCTTGAAAAACTGTTTTTT
NA	NA	TRBJ2-7	TRBV7-3	CASSIDRSRTYEQYF	TGTGCCAGCAGCATAGACAGGTCCCGTACCTACGAGCAGTACTTC
NA	TRBD1	TRBJ1-2	TRBV19	CASSIPGTGYSYGYTF	TGTGCCAGTAGTATCCCCGGGACAGGGTACTCTTATGGCTACACCTTC
NA	NA	TRBJ1-1	TRBV6-6	CASSPGRNTEAFF	TGTGCCAGCAGCCCGGGACGGAACACTGAAGCTTTCTTT
few	TRBD1	TRBJ1-5	TRBV2	CASSETGDQPQHF	TGTGCCAGCAGTGAGACAGGGGATCAGCCCCAGCATTTT
NA	NA	TRBJ1-1	TRBV28	CASSPRRTMNTEAFF	TGTGCCAGCAGCCCTAGACGGACCATGAACACTGAAGCTTTCTTT
NA	NA	TRBJ1-1	TRBV6-4	CASSDWAQLRCGAFF	TGTGCCAGCAGTGACTGGGCCCAATTACGGTGTGGAGCTTTCTTT
once	TRBD2	TRBJ2-1	TRBV5-1	CASSSPSSGYNEQFF	TGCGCCAGCAGCTCACCCTCTAGCGGGTACAATGAGCAGTTCTTC
NA	TRBD1	TRBJ1-2	TRBV5-1	CASSTGQVEFNGYTF	TGCGCCAGCAGCACCGGACAGGTCGAATTCAATGGCTACACCTTC
once	TRBD1	TRBJ1-2	TRBV5-6	CASRGQGIRGYTF	TGTGCCAGCAGAGGACAGGGAATACGAGGCTACACCTTC
NA	TRBD1	TRBJ1-2	TRBV6-6	CASSNRQGAGGYTF	TGTGCCAGCAGTAATCGACAGGGGGCAGGGGGCTACACCTTC
NA	TRBD1	TRBJ2-1	TRBV27	CASSSSGTGGPYNEQFF	TGTGCCAGCAGTTCGTCTGGGACAGGGGGCCCCTACAATGAGCAGTTCTTC
NA	TRBD1	TRBJ2-3	TRBV7-3	CASSWGQATDTQYF	TGTGCCAGCAGCTGGGGACAGGCAACAGATACGCAGTATTTT